This entry lists 26 T cell receptor beta chains sequenced from one sample in a study of CD8 T cells in ankylosing spondylitis. TCRdb fed the 5' RACE reads into MiXCR, producing one record per CDR3 protein. Among about 270,000 distinct CDR3 sequences listed, 32% were seen once. Sequenced: blood, either unsorted or a sorted T cell fraction (not recorded which). The source of these receptors is a male donor with ankylosing spondylitis or in good health (not recorded which).

The chain links TRBV5-1 to TRBJ2-5; 7 nucleotides line up with TRBD2. Trimming cost V 4 bases and J 1 base; bases outside gene matches: 10. This CDR3 region has 16 residues. CDR1 is SGHRS, CDR2 YFSETQ, per germline. The CDR3 here is CASSRSTLASQETQYF. DNA of the CDR3: TGCGCCAGCAGCCGGTCTACACTAGCGTCCCAAGAGACCCAGTACTTC.

This clonotype was seen a single time. The genes are TRBV3-1 and TRBJ1-5, with D perhaps matching TRBD1 (5 bases). The CDR3 spans 18 residues. Trimming stripped 6 bases from V and 0 bases from J, with 21 bases between. CDR1 is LGHDT and CDR2 is YNNKEL in the germline V gene (reference sequence). The CDR3 region has the DNA TGTGCCAGCAGTTTCCACACCCAGACAGTATATAGCAATCAGCCCCAGCATTTT. Residues: CASSFHTQTVYSNQPQHF.

The rearrangement uses TRBV6-5 and TRBJ2-5, with D perhaps TRBD2 (6 bases). V gave up 4 bases and J gave up 4 bases, with 13 bases separating them. CDR1 is MNHEY and CDR2 is SVGAGI in the germline V gene. The CDR3 runs to 14 residues. The CDR3 sequence: CASSSGRGGETQYF. The CDR3 nucleotides read TGTGCCAGCAGTTCGGGGCGGGGTGGAGAGACCCAGTACTTC.

In this sample, this clonotype turned up a few times. The J gene is TRBJ2-5, the V gene TRBV20-1; D is possibly TRBD1 or TRBD2 (7 bases each). Germline assignment: CDR1 DFQATT and CDR2 SNEGSKA (reference sequence). Trimming cost V 3 bases and J 5 bases, with 13 bases left between them. The CDR3 is 13 amino acids. The CDR3 loop is CSASRQGGETQYF. As DNA, the CDR3 is TGCAGTGCTAGTAGACAGGGAGGGGAGACCCAGTACTTC.

The V and J genes are TRBV5-1 and TRBJ2-1; 7 nucleotides line up with TRBD2. The ends lost 7 bases at V and 0 bases at J; junction bases unmatched: 7. Germline V gene lookup returns CDR1 SGHRS and CDR2 YFSETQ. The CDR3 runs 15 residues. CDR3 in DNA: TGCGCCAGCGGGACTACGCTGGGCTCCTACAATGAGCAGTTCTTC. Translated, it gives CASGTTLGSYNEQFF.

This chain links TRBV11-2 with TRBJ2-3; 10 bases line up with TRBD2. CDR3 length: 16 residues. V was pared by 3 bases and J by 4 bases, with 7 bases of the junction left unmatched. Germline-derived CDR1 and CDR2 are SGHAT and FQNNGV. CDR3: CASSFGSGGRADTQYF. In DNA, the CDR3 is TGTGCCAGCAGCTTCGGTAGCGGGGGGCGTGCAGATACGCAGTATTTT.

This clonotype was recorded only once. V and J are TRBV3-1 and TRBJ2-7; D might be TRBD1 or TRBD2, each matching 6 bases. Trimming shortened V by 3 bases and J by 2 bases, and 17 bases separated the two germline ends. Per germline, CDR1 LGHDT and CDR2 YNNKEL (reference sequence). The CDR3 has 16 residues. The CDR3 nucleotides are TGTGCCAGCAGCCACTCCAATAGGGGGGCACCCTACGAGCAGTACTTC. As protein: CASSHSNRGAPYEQYF.

The chain carries TRBV28 and TRBJ1-4; a possible D gene is TRBD1 (6 bases). Trimming cost V 3 bases and J 3 bases, with 14 bases left between them. The CDR3 is 16 residues long. Germline-derived CDR1 and CDR2 are MDHEN and SYDVKM. The CDR3 reads CASSFFHRESNEKLFF. As DNA, the CDR3 is TGTGCCAGCAGTTTTTTTCACAGGGAATCTAATGAAAAACTGTTTTTT.

The chain uses TRBV27 and TRBJ1-2; 8 nucleotides align to TRBD1. This CDR3 region has 16 residues. The germline CDR1 and CDR2 sequences are MNHEY and SMNVEV (reference sequence). V trimming: 5 bases; J trimming: 0 bases; junction bases outside the gene matches: 8. The CDR3 spells CASSRTGRESNYGYTF. DNA of the CDR3: TGTGCCAGCAGTCGGACAGGGAGGGAATCTAACTATGGCTACACCTTC.

The sample holds a few counts of this clonotype. The chain joins TRBV20-1 to TRBJ2-5; maybe TRBD2 (7 bases). Germline V CDR1 and CDR2: DFQATT, SNEGSKA (reference sequence). This CDR3 spans 13 amino acids. V shed 6 bases and J shed 4 bases, with 15 bases lying between them. The CDR3 DNA follows: TGCAGTGCACAGATGCGGGGGCCAGAGACCCAGTACTTC. Its translation is CSAQMRGPETQYF.

V and J are TRBV7-9 and TRBJ2-7; D unclear. This CDR3 spans 11 amino acids. V lost 5 bases, J lost 6 bases, and 8 bases lay in between. CDR1 is SEHNR and CDR2 is FQNEAQ in the germline V gene (reference sequence). CDR3 sequence (DNA): TGTGCCAGCAGCCCGTTGGGCGAGCAGTACTTC. This translates into CASSPLGEQYF.

The CDR3 region has the DNA TGCGCCAGCAGCACGGGACAGGTGATCTACAATGAGCAGTTCTTC. This encodes CASSTGQVIYNEQFF. V usage is TRBV5-1 and J usage is TRBJ2-1, with TRBD1 identical over 8 bases. CDR1 SGHRS and CDR2 YFSETQ come from the germline V gene. The V gene end was trimmed by 4 bases and the J gene end by 3 bases; junction bases not matched to a gene: 6. The CDR3 has 15 residues.

The chain has TRBV29-1 and TRBJ2-3; no firm D call. CDR3 length equals 13 residues. The germline V and J ends were trimmed by 6 bases and 2 bases, with 12 bases remaining between them. The germline V gene encodes CDR1 SQVTM and CDR2 ANQGSEA. The CDR3 DNA is TGCAGCGTGGACGGCCCCTTCACAGATACGCAGTATTTT. Protein sequence: CSVDGPFTDTQYF.

Only a few counts were recorded for this clonotype. This sequence joins TRBV7-6 and TRBJ1-1; the D gene is possibly TRBD1 (5 bases). The ends were cut back, 7 bases at V and 5 bases at J, with 23 bases in the middle. CDR1 and CDR2 (germline): SGHVS, FNYEAQ. This CDR3 has 16 amino acids. CDR3 sequence: CASTRDLGRGSTEAFF. Written as DNA, the CDR3 is TGTGCCAGCACCCGCGACCTGGGGCGCGGAAGTACTGAAGCTTTCTTT.

This clonotype was counted between two and nine times. This chain uses TRBV9 with TRBJ2-7; D ambiguous. This CDR3 region has 13 residues. The germline V gene encodes CDR1 SGDLS and CDR2 YYNGEE. V was clipped by 0 bases and J by 4 bases, with 8 bases between them. CDR3 bases: TGTGCCAGCAGCGTAGGACCAAAATACGAGCAGTACTTC. Residues: CASSVGPKYEQYF.

The CDR3 nucleotides read TGTGCCAGCAGTTTATCGGGGGGGCCTGGCGAGCAGTACTTC. Its translation: CASSLSGGPGEQYF. V and J are TRBV27 and TRBJ2-7; the D gene is possibly TRBD2 (7 bases). The V gene's germline CDR1 is MNHEY and CDR2 SMNVEV (reference sequence). The V and J ends lost 0 bases and 6 bases respectively, with 12 bases between them. This CDR3 has 14 residues.

This clonotype has only a few counts. V usage is TRBV6-1 and J usage is TRBJ1-5; no clear D gene. Trimming removed 9 bases from V and 2 bases from J, with 5 bases in between. This CDR3 has 11 residues. Germline lookup yields CDR1 MNHNS and CDR2 SASEGT. Written as DNA, the CDR3 is TGTGCCAGGGGCCGCAATCAGCCCCAGCATTTT. Protein sequence: CARGRNQPQHF.

This clonotype was counted between two and nine times. The rearrangement joins TRBV29-1 to TRBJ2-1; the D gene could be TRBD1 or TRBD2 (5 bases each). Germline CDR1 reads SQVTM; CDR2 reads ANQGSEA. This CDR3 is 11 amino acids long. V was trimmed by 4 bases and J by 8 bases, leaving 9 bases between them. The CDR3 reads CSVGGRHEQFF. Written as DNA, the CDR3 is TGCAGCGTTGGGGGGAGACATGAGCAGTTCTTC.

This rearrangement joins TRBV5-1 to TRBJ1-6; no clear D gene. The CDR3 runs 13 residues. V lost 6 bases and J lost 11, with 15 bases in between. CDR1 SGHRS and CDR2 YFSETQ come from the germline V gene. The CDR3 DNA reads TGCGCCAGCACCTCGGGTGGAGGGCCACCCCTCCACTTT. Protein: CASTSGGGPPLHF.

Here the CDR3 reads CASSLSPGGFGNQPQHF. The DNA for the CDR3 is TGTGCCAGCAGTTTGAGTCCAGGGGGCTTTGGCAATCAGCCCCAGCATTTT. V usage is TRBV6-5 and J usage is TRBJ1-5, with 8 bases matching TRBD1. V shed 4 bases and J 2 bases; nucleotides not matched to a gene: 10. CDR1 and CDR2 from the germline V gene are MNHEY and SVGAGI. The CDR3 runs 17 residues.

This chain uses TRBV5-1 with TRBJ1-3; D is undetermined. This CDR3 contains 15 residues. With 0 bases removed from V and 0 bases from J, the gap between germline ends came to 7 bases. Germline V CDR1 and CDR2: SGHRS, YFSETQ. The CDR3 spells CASSLGPNSGNTIYF. CDR3 bases: TGCGCCAGCAGCTTGGGGCCGAACTCTGGAAACACCATATATTTT.

The chain couples TRBV28 to TRBJ2-1; 7 bases match TRBD2. CDR1 is MDHEN and CDR2 is SYDVKM in the germline V gene. V shed 3 bases and J 10 bases; nucleotides not matched to a gene: 9. CDR3 length: 14 amino acids. The CDR3 sequence: CASSLSGGRLEQFF. The CDR3 DNA is TGTGCCAGCAGTTTGTCGGGGGGACGTCTCGAGCAGTTCTTC.

This clonotype showed up just a few times. The V and J genes are TRBV5-5 and TRBJ2-5; no firm D call. The germline V gene encodes CDR1 SGHKS and CDR2 YYEKEE (reference sequence). V was clipped by 0 bases and J by 3 bases, with 9 bases between them. The CDR3 runs 14 residues. Here the CDR3 reads CASSLEPAKETQYF. The CDR3, as DNA: TGTGCCAGCAGCTTGGAGCCAGCGAAAGAGACCCAGTACTTC.

The chain joins TRBV11-2 to TRBJ2-2; 9 bases fit TRBD2. CDR1 is SGHAT, CDR2 FQNNGV, per germline. CDR3 size: 16 residues. J was trimmed by 4 bases and V by 5 bases; bases with no gene match: 8. CDR3 residues: CASSKTSGRVTGELFF. DNA for the CDR3: TGTGCCAGCAGCAAGACTAGCGGCCGGGTCACCGGGGAGCTGTTTTTT.

This clonotype was observed a handful of times. This chain links TRBV9 with TRBJ2-7, with 7 bases lining up with TRBD2. The CDR3 has 15 amino acids. Germline V lookup: CDR1 SGDLS, CDR2 YYNGEE. Trimming cost V 3 bases and J 3 bases; bases outside gene matches: 9. The DNA of the CDR3 is TGTGCCAGCAGCGCGGGAGGTTACCGAGACTACGAGCAGTACTTC. Translation: CASSAGGYRDYEQYF.

The CDR3 reads CASSPALWKLNTEAFF. In DNA form, the CDR3 reads TGTGCCAGCAGCCCAGCCCTCTGGAAGTTGAACACTGAAGCTTTCTTT. The chain uses TRBV7-2 and TRBJ1-1, with D unresolved. Trimming removed 5 bases from V and 0 bases from J, with 16 bases in between. Germline loops: CDR1 SGHTA, CDR2 FQGNSA. CDR3 length equals 16 residues.